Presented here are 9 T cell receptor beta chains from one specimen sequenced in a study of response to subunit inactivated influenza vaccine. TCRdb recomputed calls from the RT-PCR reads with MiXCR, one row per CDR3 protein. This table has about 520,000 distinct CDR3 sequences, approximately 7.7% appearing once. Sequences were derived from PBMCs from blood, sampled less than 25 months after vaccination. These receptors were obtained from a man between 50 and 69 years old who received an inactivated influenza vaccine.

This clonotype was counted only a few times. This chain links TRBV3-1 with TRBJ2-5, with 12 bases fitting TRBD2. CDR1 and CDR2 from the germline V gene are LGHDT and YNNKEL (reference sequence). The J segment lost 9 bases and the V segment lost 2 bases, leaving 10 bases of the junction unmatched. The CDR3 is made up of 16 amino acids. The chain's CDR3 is CASSQNPGLAGKSQYF. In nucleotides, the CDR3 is TGTGCCAGCAGCCAAAACCCTGGACTAGCGGGGAAATCCCAGTACTTC.

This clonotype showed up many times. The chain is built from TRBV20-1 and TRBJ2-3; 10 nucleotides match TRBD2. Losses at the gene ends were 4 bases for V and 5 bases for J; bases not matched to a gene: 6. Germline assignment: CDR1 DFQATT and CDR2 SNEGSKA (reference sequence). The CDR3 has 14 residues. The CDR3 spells CSAMSGGDVDTQYF. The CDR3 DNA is TGCAGTGCTATGAGCGGGGGGGATGTAGATACGCAGTATTTT.

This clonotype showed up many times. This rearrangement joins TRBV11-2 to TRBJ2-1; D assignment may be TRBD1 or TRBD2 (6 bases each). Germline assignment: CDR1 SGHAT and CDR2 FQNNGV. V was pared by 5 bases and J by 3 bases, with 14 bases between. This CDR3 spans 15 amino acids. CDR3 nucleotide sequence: TGTGCCAGCAGCGCCAGCCGGGGGCTCTACAATGAGCAGTTCTTC. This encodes CASSASRGLYNEQFF.

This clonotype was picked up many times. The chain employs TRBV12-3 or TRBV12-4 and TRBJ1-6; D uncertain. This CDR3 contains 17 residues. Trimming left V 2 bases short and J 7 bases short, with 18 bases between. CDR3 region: CASSLFVLGRRNSPLHF. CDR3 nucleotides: TGTGCCAGCAGTTTATTCGTCCTCGGACGGCGCAATTCACCCCTCCACTTT.

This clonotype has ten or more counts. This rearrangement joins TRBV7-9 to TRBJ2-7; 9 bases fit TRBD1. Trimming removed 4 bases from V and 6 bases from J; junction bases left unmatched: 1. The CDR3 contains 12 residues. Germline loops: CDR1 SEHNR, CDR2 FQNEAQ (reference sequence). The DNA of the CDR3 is TGTGCCAGCAGCTCGACAGGGGGCGAGCAGTACTTC. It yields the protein CASSSTGGEQYF.

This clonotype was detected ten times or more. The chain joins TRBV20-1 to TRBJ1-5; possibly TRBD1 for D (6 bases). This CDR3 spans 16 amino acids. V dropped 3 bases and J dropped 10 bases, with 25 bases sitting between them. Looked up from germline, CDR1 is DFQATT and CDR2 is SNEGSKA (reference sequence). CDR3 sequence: CSASAGIGQGFHPQHF. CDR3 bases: TGCAGTGCTAGCGCGGGGATAGGGCAGGGGTTCCATCCCCAGCATTTT.

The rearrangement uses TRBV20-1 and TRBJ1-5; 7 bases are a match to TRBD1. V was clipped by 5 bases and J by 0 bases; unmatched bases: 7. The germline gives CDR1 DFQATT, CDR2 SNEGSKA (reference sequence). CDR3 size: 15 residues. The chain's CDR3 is CSAPDRVNSNQPQHF. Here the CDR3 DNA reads TGCAGTGCTCCAGACAGGGTGAATAGCAATCAGCCCCAGCATTTT.

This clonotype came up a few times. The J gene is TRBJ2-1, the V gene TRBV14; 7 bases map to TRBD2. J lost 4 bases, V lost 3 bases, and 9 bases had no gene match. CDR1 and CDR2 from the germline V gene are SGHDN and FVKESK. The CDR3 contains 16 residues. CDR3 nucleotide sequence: TGTGCCAGCAGCCACCCCGGGAGGATCAGATACAATGAGCAGTTCTTC. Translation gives CASSHPGRIRYNEQFF.

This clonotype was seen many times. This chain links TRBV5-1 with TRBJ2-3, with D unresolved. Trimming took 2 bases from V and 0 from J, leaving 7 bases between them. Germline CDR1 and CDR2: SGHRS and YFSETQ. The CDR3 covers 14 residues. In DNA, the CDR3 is TGCGCCAGCAGCTTAGAAGGAAGCACAGATACGCAGTATTTT. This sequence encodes CASSLEGSTDTQYF. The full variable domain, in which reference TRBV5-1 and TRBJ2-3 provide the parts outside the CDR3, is KAGVTQTPRYLIKTRGQQVTLSCSPISGHRSVSWYQQTPGQGLQFLFEYFSETQRNKGNFPGRFSGRQFSNSRSEMNVSTLELGDSALYLCASSLEGSTDTQYFGPGTRLTVL.